This T cell receptor beta chain comes out of a study of blood T cell repertoires in COVID-19. At the level of the study: Samples taken during acute and convalescent COVID-19 were collected in the United States, Italy and Spain. Sources were T cells, B-cell-depleted T cells, or PBMCs; the material itself was cDNA or gDNA.

V was cut by 1 base and J by 5 bases, with 14 bases left in between. The CDR3 extends over 14 amino acids. Germline CDR1 is GTSNPN and CDR2 is SVGIG (reference sequence). In the original workflow: How many nucleated cells were present was estimated from reference gene primer amplification. TCRdb's copy holds only in-frame clones and misses some; the assay was immunoSEQ multiplex PCR. The DNA gave D and trimming, while V, J and clone size come from that table. The table lists roughly 80,000 clones, more than 70% of them singletons. Sequencing input: peripheral blood. The chain carries TRBV30 and TRBJ2-5; D is possibly TRBD2 (5 bases). This clonotype was obtained from a woman older than 75 with acute or convalescent COVID-19. In nucleotides, the CDR3 is TGTGCCTGGAGTGCCGGGATGAAGGGTGAGACCCAGTACTTC. It yields the protein CAWSAGMKGETQYF. The whole variable domain, remainder taken from reference TRBV30 and TRBJ2-5, is SQTIHQWPATLVQPVGSPLSLECTVEGTSNPNLYWYRQAAGRGLQLLFYSVGIGQISSEVPQNLSASRPQDRQFILSSKKLLLSDSGFYLCAWSAGMKGETQYFGPGTRLLVL.